Listed below are T cell receptor beta chains from one sample, sequenced in a study of blood T cell repertoires in COVID-19. The assay was immunoSEQ multiplex PCR, and TCRdb's table has in-frame clones only and misses some. The data hold under 55,000 clones, with 75% to 90% observed a single time. The sequenced material came from peripheral blood. The receptors originated from a woman over 75 with COVID-19, enrolled during active disease. Each CDR3 is given with its conserved first and last residue. D genes are given only for firm matches. Clone size is given for some rows only: seen once, a few or many times, or a class if the clone is expanded.

>TRBD2|TRBJ2-7|TRBV6-2/TRBV6-3|.
TGTGCCAGCAGTTTTAGCGGGAGGTCGCGGGAGCAGTACTTC
CASSFSGRSREQYF
>.|TRBJ2-1|TRBV24-1|once
TGTGCCACCAGTGACCACTACCCCGGGGAGTCCAATGAGCAGTTCTTC
CATSDHYPGESNEQFF
>.|TRBJ1-5|TRBV7-9|.
TGTGCCAGCAGCCCAGACAATCAGCCCCAGCATTTT
CASSPDNQPQHF
>.|TRBJ1-1|TRBV7-9|.
TGTGCCAGCAGCGGGTACAGGACCGTCGCCACTGAAGCTTTCTTT
CASSGYRTVATEAFF
>.|TRBJ1-3|TRBV7-9|.
TGTGCCAGCAGCTCCGGACAGCCGAACTCTGGAAACACCATATATTTT
CASSSGQPNSGNTIYF
>.|TRBJ2-7|TRBV21-1|.
TGTGCCAGCAGCTTAAGGACATCCCCCTACGAGCAGTACTTC
CASSLRTSPYEQYF
>.|TRBJ2-1|TRBV9|once
TGTGCCAGCAGCGTGGACAGTTTTAATGAGCAGTTCTTC
CASSVDSFNEQFF
>.|TRBJ2-5|TRBV21-1|once
TGTGCCAGCAGCGCCGGACAGGGTAGGGAGACCCAGTACTTC
CASSAGQGRETQYF
>TRBD2|TRBJ2-7|TRBV10-2|few
TGCGCCAGCACCCGGGGGGGGTACGAGCAGTACTTC
CASTRGGYEQYF
>.|TRBJ1-6|TRBV18|.
TGTGCCAGCTCCCCGCTGGGGGCCGATTCACCCCTCCACTTT
CASSPLGADSPLHF
>.|TRBJ1-2|TRBV6-2/TRBV6-3|.
TGTGCCAGCAGTGGAGGGTCTGGCTACACCTTC
CASSGGSGYTF
>.|TRBJ1-2|TRBV27|.
TGTGCCAGCAGTTCTCGATCAGGCCATGGCTACACCTTC
CASSSRSGHGYTF
>.|TRBJ1-6|TRBV2|.
TGTGCCGGGGGGAGGTCAGGGCTTCGGTCACCCCTCCACTTT
CAGGRSGLRSPLHF
>.|TRBJ2-7|TRBV9|medium-sized
TGTGCCAGCAGCGTAGCCCCCGGACAGACCTACGAGCAGTACTTC
CASSVAPGQTYEQYF
>TRBD2|TRBJ2-5|TRBV11-3|.
TGTGCCAGCAGCTTGGGGTCAGCGGGGGTAGAAGAGACCCAGTACTTC
CASSLGSAGVEETQYF
>.|TRBJ2-7|TRBV19|.
TGTGCCAGCAGTGCCCTAGGGGCGGGGACCAATGAGCAGTACTTC
CASSALGAGTNEQYF
>TRBD1|TRBJ1-5|TRBV28|.
TGTGCCAGCAGGGTCAGGGGGTGGCAGCCCCAGCATTTT
CASRVRGWQPQHF
>.|TRBJ1-5|TRBV6-5|.
TGTGCCAGCAGCCCCGGGCATACAGGGAATCAGCCCCAGCATTTT
CASSPGHTGNQPQHF
>TRBD1|TRBJ2-7|TRBV7-9|few
TGTGCCAGCAGCGACCGGGACAGGGGGCACGAGCAGTACTTC
CASSDRDRGHEQYF
>.|TRBJ2-1|TRBV11-1|.
TGTGCCAGCAGCTTAAGTGGGAGATCCTACAATGAGCAGTTCTTC
CASSLSGRSYNEQFF
>.|TRBJ2-7|TRBV28|.
TGTGCCAGCAGTTTACCTACAGGGCCTAACTACGAGCAGTACTTC
CASSLPTGPNYEQYF
>.|TRBJ2-7|TRBV21-1|.
TGTGCCAGTGTCCTATTGACACCACAGGGTGGGGGGGGCCACGAGCAGTACTTC
CASVLLTPQGGGGHEQYF
>TRBD2|TRBJ2-1|TRBV18|.
TGTGCCAGCTCACCAATCGCGCGGGGGGGCTCCTACAATGAGCAGTTCTTC
CASSPIARGGSYNEQFF
>.|TRBJ2-1|TRBV19|.
TGTGCCAGTAGTACGTTCGGGGATCAAAATGAGCAGTTCTTC
CASSTFGDQNEQFF
>TRBD1|TRBJ1-1|TRBV25-1|.
TGTGCCAGCAGGGTTAGGGGGCGAGCGGGTGCTTTCTTT
CASRVRGRAGAFF
>TRBD1|TRBJ1-6|TRBV12-3/TRBV12-4|.
TGTGCCAGCGGGGGACAGGGGTCACCCCTCCACTTT
CASGGQGSPLHF
>TRBD1|TRBJ1-2|TRBV6-6|.
TGTGCCAGCAGCCCCGACAGGGGCTATGGCTACACCTTC
CASSPDRGYGYTF
>.|TRBJ1-5|TRBV2|once
TGTGCCAGCAGTCGGGACACCGGGTCCGGGTTGCCCCAGCATTTT
CASSRDTGSGLPQHF
>.|TRBJ1-2|TRBV19|.
TGTGCCAGTAGTATACCCCACCAGGGTTCTGGTTATGGCTACACCTTC
CASSIPHQGSGYGYTF
>TRBD1|TRBJ1-1|TRBV19|.
TGTGCCAGTAGTATAGGCCCCCGGGACAGGGGCGGTGAAGCTTTCTTT
CASSIGPRDRGGEAFF
>TRBD1|TRBJ1-2|TRBV5-4|.
TGTGCCAGCACCATAGACCGGGACAGGGCTGGCTACACCTTC
CASTIDRDRAGYTF
>TRBD2|TRBJ2-2|TRBV5-1|.
TGCGCCAGCAGCACAAACCTACTAGCGGGAGGAAGCAGCGGGGAGCTGTTTTTT
CASSTNLLAGGSSGELFF
>TRBD2|TRBJ2-1|TRBV5-1|.
TGCGCCAGCAGCCCACTAGCGGGGGGTTCCAGCCATGAGCAGTTCTTC
CASSPLAGGSSHEQFF
>.|TRBJ1-1|TRBV18|.
TGTGCCAGCTCACCAACAGTGAACACTGAAGCTTTCTTT
CASSPTVNTEAFF
>TRBD2|TRBJ2-1|TRBV12-5|.
TGTGCTAGTGCCCCTTGGGGCCGCCCGGGGGGGGGCAATGAGCAGTTCTTC
CASAPWGRPGGGNEQFF
>TRBD1|TRBJ2-7|TRBV19|.
TGTGCCAGTAGTATAGAGAGCCGGACAGGGCGCGACGAGCAGTACTTC
CASSIESRTGRDEQYF
>TRBD1|TRBJ1-1|TRBV5-1|few
TGCGCCAGCAGCTTACGGGACAGGAACACTGAAGCTTTCTTT
CASSLRDRNTEAFF
>.|TRBJ2-3|TRBV19|.
TGTGCCAGTAGTATTAGGGTGCCCGGGACTCCCGGAATCACAGATACGCAGTATTTT
CASSIRVPGTPGITDTQYF
>TRBD1|TRBJ2-7|TRBV29-1|once
TGCAGCGTTGAGGTTAGACAGGGGTACGAGCAGTACTTC
CSVEVRQGYEQYF
>.|TRBJ1-2|TRBV19|.
TGTGCCAGTAGTCTCCTTAACTATGGCTACACCTTC
CASSLLNYGYTF
>.|TRBJ1-1|TRBV15|.
TGTGCCACCAGCAGGCGGGCTACTGAAGCTTTCTTT
CATSRRATEAFF
>.|TRBJ1-1|TRBV3-1/TRBV3-2|once
TGTGCCAGCAGCCAAGAAAGGAGGTGGAAAGCTTTCTTT
CASSQERRWKAFF
>.|TRBJ1-1|TRBV7-2|.
TGTGCCAGCAGCTTCGGGGGGAACACTGAAGCTTTCTTT
CASSFGGNTEAFF
>TRBD2|TRBJ2-3|TRBV6-4|.
TGTGCCAGCAGTTTGACTAGCCTTAGCACAGATACGCAGTATTTT
CASSLTSLSTDTQYF
>TRBD1|TRBJ2-7|TRBV3-1/TRBV3-2|.
TGTGCCAGCAGCCCCATCAGGGGGCGCGGGTACGAGCAGTACTTC
CASSPIRGRGYEQYF
>TRBD2|TRBJ2-3|TRBV3-1/TRBV3-2|.
TGTGCCAGCAGCCAAGATAGACTAGCCGGTAGCACAGATACGCAGTATTTT
CASSQDRLAGSTDTQYF
>.|TRBJ1-5|TRBV6-5|.
TGTGCCAGCAGTCGTGGAGGGCGTGTAAATCAGCCCCAGCATTTT
CASSRGGRVNQPQHF
>TRBD1|TRBJ2-7|TRBV6-6|.
TGTGCCAGCAGTCGAAGGGGGCAGGGACCGGGATCCGAGCAGTACTTC
CASSRRGQGPGSEQYF
>TRBD1|TRBJ1-1|TRBV7-2|.
TGTGCCAGCAGCTCCCAGGGGGAAGGGAGGACCACTGAAGCTTTCTTT
CASSSQGEGRTTEAFF
>TRBD2|TRBJ2-1|TRBV20-1|.
TGCAGTGCCCGGGGGGGGAATGAGCAGTTCTTC
CSARGGNEQFF
>TRBD1|TRBJ1-1|TRBV10-1|.
TGCGCCAGCAGTAGGGACAGCATGAACACTGAAGCTTTCTTT
CASSRDSMNTEAFF
>.|TRBJ2-1|TRBV5-4|.
TGTGCCAGCAGCCCCCGGGAGAATTACAATGAGCAGTTCTTC
CASSPRENYNEQFF
>.|TRBJ1-5|TRBV7-9|.
TGTGCCAGCAGCCCCAGTGGGGGGAACAATCAGCCCCAGCATTTT
CASSPSGGNNQPQHF
>.|TRBJ2-5|TRBV7-9|.
TGTGCCAGCAGCTTCCGGGGTGTTCAAGAGACCCAGTACTTC
CASSFRGVQETQYF